A single sample gave rise to the 10 T cell receptor beta chains below, sequenced in a study of blood T cell repertoires in COVID-19 (dated by TCRdb to 2019 to 2021). To prepare the library, the immunoSEQ multiplex PCR assay was applied. TCRdb provides this immuneACCESS table in a form limited to in-frame rearrangements. Some clones are lacking; in checked studies, under half of them reflect an unresolved V gene, and why the rest are absent is not known. This sample gives 75,000 or so clones in total; approximately 87% of them show up just once. Of the sample, 15% to 20% is held by the ten largest clones. Material: peripheral blood. The receptors derive from a woman aged 80 or over with acute or convalescent COVID-19.

This clone was observed a single time. This chain connects TRBV3-1 (or the pseudogene TRBV3-2) to TRBJ2-7; D is uncertain. The CDR3 is 15 amino acids. V lost 4 bases and J 2 bases, leaving 15 bases between the germline ends. CDR1 and CDR2 from the germline V gene are LGHDT and YNNKEL (reference sequence). CDR3 protein: CASSPELIPTYEQYF. CDR3 DNA sequence: TGTGCCAGCAGCCCAGAATTAATACCTACCTACGAGCAGTACTTC.

The chain carries TRBV10-3 and TRBJ2-1; D is possibly TRBD2 (5 bases). The CDR3 spans 15 residues. V gave up 0 bases and J gave up 9 bases, with 15 bases separating them. Per germline, CDR1 ENHRY and CDR2 SYGVKD. CDR3 DNA: TGTGCCATCAGTGAGTCGAAGGCCGGGGTCGGTGAGCAGTTCTTC. Translating gives CAISESKAGVGEQFF.

With regard to this clone: The junction shows a germline mismatch at one end, possibly a read error. This sequence joins TRBV20-1 and TRBJ1-2; tentative D call: TRBD1 (5 bases). The CDR3 has 13 amino acids. Germline V CDR1 and CDR2: DFQATT, SNEGSKA (reference sequence). The CDR3 sequence is CSTSIPGAGGYTF. The CDR3 DNA follows: TGCAGTACTAGTATACCTGGGGCTGGCGGCTACACCTTC.

The rearrangement joins TRBV3-1 (or the pseudogene TRBV3-2) to TRBJ1-1, with TRBD1 as a possible D gene (6 bases). V lost 4 bases and J 2 bases, leaving 11 bases between the germline ends. CDR1 LGHDT and CDR2 YNNKEL come from the germline V gene (reference sequence). This CDR3 has 14 amino acids. The CDR3 loop reads CASSPRTANTEAFF. The CDR3 region has the DNA TGTGCCAGCAGCCCCCGGACAGCTAACACTGAAGCTTTCTTT.

The chain employs TRBV2 and TRBJ2-5, with 7 bases lining up with TRBD1. Trimming cost V 7 bases and J 1 base; bases outside gene matches: 3. Germline V gene sequence: CDR1 SNHLY, CDR2 FYNNEI. The CDR3 runs 13 residues. The CDR3 DNA reads TGTGCCAGCACGTGGACAGGCCAAGAGACCCAGTACTTC. Translation: CASTWTGQETQYF.

This chain links TRBV5-6 with TRBJ1-1; D is unresolved. The V gene lost 0 bases and the J gene lost 5 bases, with 14 bases spanning the gap. Germline CDR1 is SGHDT and CDR2 is YYEEEE. This CDR3 contains 15 residues. DNA for the CDR3: TGTGCCAGCAGCTTGGGCCTCACGGGAAAGACTGAAGCTTTCTTT. This gives the protein CASSLGLTGKTEAFF.

The chain couples TRBV5-1 to TRBJ1-2; TRBD1 might be the D (6 bases). V was cut by 0 bases and J by 4 bases, with 7 bases left in between. CDR1 is SGHRS and CDR2 is YFSETQ in the germline V gene. This CDR3 comprises 13 residues. The CDR3 DNA sequence: TGCGCCAGCAGCTTGGACAGGGTCTATGGCTACACCTTC. Its translation is CASSLDRVYGYTF.

As for this clone: At one end the junction does not follow the germline gene, possibly because of a read error. The chain links TRBV5-1 to TRBJ2-5, with D unresolved. The CDR3 is 14 residues long. Per the germline V gene, CDR1 is SGHRS and CDR2 is YFSETQ. The CDR3 spells CASSLGADQETQYF. CDR3 nucleotide sequence: TGCGCCAGCAGCTTGGGGGCAGACCAGGAGACCCAGTACTTC.

The chain couples TRBV21-1 to TRBJ2-7; the D call TRBD1 from the table was never checked on the DNA. TRBV21-1 is flagged as a pseudogene. The CDR3 is 14 amino acids. Here the CDR3 reads CASSKMGQYYEQYF. CDR3 in DNA: TGTGCCAGCAGCAAAATGGGACAGTACTACGAGCAGTACTTC.

This clone was seen a few times. V gene TRBV30 combines with J gene TRBJ1-5, with D possibly being TRBD1 (6 bases). The CDR3 length is 13 residues. Trimming took 5 bases from V and 0 from J, leaving 8 bases between them. CDR1 is GTSNPN, CDR2 SVGIG, per germline (reference sequence). The CDR3 reads CAWAGVSNQPQHF. The CDR3 DNA is TGTGCCTGGGCAGGGGTTAGCAATCAGCCCCAGCATTTT.